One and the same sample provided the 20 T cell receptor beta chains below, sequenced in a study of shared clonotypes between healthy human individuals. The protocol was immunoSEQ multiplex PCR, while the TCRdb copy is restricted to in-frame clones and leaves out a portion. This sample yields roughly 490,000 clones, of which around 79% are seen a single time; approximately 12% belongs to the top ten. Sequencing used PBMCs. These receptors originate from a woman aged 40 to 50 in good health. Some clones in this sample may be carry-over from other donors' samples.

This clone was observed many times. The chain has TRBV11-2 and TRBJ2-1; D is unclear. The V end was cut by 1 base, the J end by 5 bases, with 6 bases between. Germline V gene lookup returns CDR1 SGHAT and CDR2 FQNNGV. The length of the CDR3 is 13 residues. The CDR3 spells CASSLGYNNEQFF. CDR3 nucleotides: TGTGCCAGCAGCTTAGGCTACAACAATGAGCAGTTCTTC.

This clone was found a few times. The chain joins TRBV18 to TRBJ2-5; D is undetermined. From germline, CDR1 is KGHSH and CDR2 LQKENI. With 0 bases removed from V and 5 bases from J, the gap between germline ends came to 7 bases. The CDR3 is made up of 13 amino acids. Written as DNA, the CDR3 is TGTGCCAGCTCACCACCGTCGATTGAGACCCAGTACTTC. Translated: CASSPPSIETQYF.

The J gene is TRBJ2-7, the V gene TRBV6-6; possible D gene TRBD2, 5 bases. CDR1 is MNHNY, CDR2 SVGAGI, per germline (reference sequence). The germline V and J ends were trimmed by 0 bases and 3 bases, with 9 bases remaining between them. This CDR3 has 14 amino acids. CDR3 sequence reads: CASSYSRASYEQYF. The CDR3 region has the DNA TGTGCCAGCAGTTACTCGAGGGCCAGCTACGAGCAGTACTTC.

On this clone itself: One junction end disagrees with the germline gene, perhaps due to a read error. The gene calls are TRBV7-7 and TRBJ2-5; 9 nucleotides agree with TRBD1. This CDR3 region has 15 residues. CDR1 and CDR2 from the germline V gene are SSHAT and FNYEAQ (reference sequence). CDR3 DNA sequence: TGTGCTAGCAGCTCCGGGACAGGGAGGATGGGGACCCAGTACTTC. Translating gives CASSSGTGRMGTQYF.

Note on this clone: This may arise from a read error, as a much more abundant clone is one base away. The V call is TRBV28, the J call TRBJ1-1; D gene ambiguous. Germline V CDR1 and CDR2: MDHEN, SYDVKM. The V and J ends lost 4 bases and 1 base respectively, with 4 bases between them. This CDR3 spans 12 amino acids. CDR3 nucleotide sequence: TGTGCCAGCAGTTCCCAGAACACTGAAGCTTTCTTT. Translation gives CASSSQNTEAFF. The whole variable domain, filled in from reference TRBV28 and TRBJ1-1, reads DVKVTQSSRYLVKRTGEKVFLECVQDMDHENMFWYRQDPGLGLRLIYFSYDVKMKEKGDIPEGYSVSREKKERFSLILESASTNQTSMYLCASSSQNTEAFFGQGTRLTVV.

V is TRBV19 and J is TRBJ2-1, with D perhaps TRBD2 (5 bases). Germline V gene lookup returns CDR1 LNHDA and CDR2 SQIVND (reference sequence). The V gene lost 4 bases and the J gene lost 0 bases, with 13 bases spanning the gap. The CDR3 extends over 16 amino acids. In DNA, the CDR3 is TGTGCCAGTAGTAAGGAGACTATCAGCTCCTACAATGAGCAGTTCTTC. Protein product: CASSKETISSYNEQFF.

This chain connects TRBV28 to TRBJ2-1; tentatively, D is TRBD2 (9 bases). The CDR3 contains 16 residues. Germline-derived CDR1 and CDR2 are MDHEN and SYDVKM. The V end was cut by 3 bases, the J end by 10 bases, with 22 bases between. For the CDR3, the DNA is TGTGCCAGCAGTTTTCGATGGCTAGCGGGACAGGTCGAGCAGTTCTTC. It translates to CASSFRWLAGQVEQFF.

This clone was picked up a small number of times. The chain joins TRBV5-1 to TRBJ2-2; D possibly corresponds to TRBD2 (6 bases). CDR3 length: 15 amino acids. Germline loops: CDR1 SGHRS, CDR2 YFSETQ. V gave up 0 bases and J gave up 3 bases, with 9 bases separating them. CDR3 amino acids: CASSLAASDTGELFF. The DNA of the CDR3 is TGCGCCAGCAGCTTGGCGGCTAGCGACACCGGGGAGCTGTTTTTT.

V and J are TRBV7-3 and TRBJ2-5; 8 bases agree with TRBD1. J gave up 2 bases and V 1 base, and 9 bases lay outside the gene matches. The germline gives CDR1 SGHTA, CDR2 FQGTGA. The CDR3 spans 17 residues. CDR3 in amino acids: CASSLNSPGTGQETQYF. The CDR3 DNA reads TGTGCCAGCAGCTTAAATTCCCCCGGGACAGGACAAGAGACCCAGTACTTC.

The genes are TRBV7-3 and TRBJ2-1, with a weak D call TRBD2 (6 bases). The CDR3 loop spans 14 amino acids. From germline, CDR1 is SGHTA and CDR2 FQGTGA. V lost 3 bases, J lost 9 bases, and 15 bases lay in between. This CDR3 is CASSLGLPGGEQFF. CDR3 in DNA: TGTGCCAGCAGCTTGGGGCTGCCCGGGGGTGAGCAGTTCTTC.

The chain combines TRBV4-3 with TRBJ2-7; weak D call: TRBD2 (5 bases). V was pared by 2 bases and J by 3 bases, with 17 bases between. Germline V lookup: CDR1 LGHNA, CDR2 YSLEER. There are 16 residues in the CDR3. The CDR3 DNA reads TGCGCCAGCAGCCAACTTTGGGGAGTCGGGTTCTACGAGCAGTACTTC. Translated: CASSQLWGVGFYEQYF.

The CDR3: CASSLKGGTIYF. CDR3 bases: TGTGCCAGCAGCCTAAAGGGGGGCACCATATATTTT. The rearrangement uses TRBV11-3 and TRBJ1-3; tentatively, D is TRBD1 (6 bases). Per the germline V gene, CDR1 is SGHNT and CDR2 is YENEEA. The CDR3 sequence is 12 residues long. V lost 5 bases and J 9 bases, leaving 11 bases between the germline ends.

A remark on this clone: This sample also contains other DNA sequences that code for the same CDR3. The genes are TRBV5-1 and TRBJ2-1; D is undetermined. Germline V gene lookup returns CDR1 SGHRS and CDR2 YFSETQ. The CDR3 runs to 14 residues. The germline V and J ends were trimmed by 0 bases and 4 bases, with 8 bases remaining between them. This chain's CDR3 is CASSLGQNYNEQFF. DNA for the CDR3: TGCGCCAGCAGCTTGGGGCAGAATTACAATGAGCAGTTCTTC.

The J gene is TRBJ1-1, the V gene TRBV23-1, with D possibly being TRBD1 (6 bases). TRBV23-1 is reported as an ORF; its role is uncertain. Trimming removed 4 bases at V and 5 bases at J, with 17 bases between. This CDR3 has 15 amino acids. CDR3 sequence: CASSLRLWGQTEAFF. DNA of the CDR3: TGCGCCAGCAGTCTGAGGCTTTGGGGGCAGACTGAAGCTTTCTTT.

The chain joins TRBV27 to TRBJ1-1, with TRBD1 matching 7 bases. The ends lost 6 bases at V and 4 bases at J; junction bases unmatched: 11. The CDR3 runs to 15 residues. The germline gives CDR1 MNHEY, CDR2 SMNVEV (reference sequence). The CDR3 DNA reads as TGTGCCAGCAGACCAGAGACAGGGCCGGGCACTGAAGCTTTCTTT. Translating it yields CASRPETGPGTEAFF.

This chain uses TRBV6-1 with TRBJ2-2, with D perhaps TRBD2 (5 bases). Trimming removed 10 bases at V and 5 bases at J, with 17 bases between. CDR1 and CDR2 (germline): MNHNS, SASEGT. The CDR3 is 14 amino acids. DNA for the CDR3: TGTGCCACCCACAAGGAGGCCGGGACCGGGGAGCTGTTTTTT. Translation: CATHKEAGTGELFF.

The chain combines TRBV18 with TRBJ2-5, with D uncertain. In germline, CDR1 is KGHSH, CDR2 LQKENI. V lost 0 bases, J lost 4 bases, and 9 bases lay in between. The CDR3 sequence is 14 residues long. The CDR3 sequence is CASSPPRPSETQYF. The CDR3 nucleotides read TGTGCCAGCTCACCACCTCGGCCCTCAGAGACCCAGTACTTC.

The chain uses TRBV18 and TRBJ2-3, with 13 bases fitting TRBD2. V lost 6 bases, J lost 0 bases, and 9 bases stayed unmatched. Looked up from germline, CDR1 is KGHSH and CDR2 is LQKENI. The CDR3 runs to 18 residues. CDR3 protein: CASSQTPGLAGSTDTQYF. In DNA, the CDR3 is TGTGCCAGCTCGCAAACACCGGGACTAGCGGGAAGCACAGATACGCAGTATTTT.

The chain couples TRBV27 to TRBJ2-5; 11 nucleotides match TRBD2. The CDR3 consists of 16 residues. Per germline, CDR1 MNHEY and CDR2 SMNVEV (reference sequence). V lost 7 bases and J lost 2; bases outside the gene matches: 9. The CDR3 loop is CASTPRLAGPQETQYF. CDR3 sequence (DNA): TGTGCCAGCACCCCCCGACTAGCGGGGCCTCAAGAGACCCAGTACTTC.

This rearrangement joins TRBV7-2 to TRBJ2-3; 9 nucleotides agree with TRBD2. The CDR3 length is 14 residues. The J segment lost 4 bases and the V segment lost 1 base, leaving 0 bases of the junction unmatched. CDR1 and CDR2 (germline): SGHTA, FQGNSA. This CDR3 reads CASSLGGRADTQYF. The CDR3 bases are TGTGCCAGCAGCTTAGGCGGGAGGGCAGATACGCAGTATTTT.